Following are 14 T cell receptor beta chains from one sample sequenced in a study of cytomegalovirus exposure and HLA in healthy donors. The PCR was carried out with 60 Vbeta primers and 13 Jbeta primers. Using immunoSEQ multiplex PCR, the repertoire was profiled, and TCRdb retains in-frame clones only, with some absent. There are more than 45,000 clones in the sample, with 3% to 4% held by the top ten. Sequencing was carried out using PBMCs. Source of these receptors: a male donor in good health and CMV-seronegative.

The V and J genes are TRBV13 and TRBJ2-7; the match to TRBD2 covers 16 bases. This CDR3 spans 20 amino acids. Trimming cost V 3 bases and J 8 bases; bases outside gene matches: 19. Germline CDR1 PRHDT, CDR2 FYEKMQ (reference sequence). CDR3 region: CASSFRGTSGRAAPALQQYF. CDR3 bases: TGTGCCAGCAGCTTTAGGGGGACTAGCGGGAGGGCCGCCCCCGCTCTTCAGCAGTACTTC.

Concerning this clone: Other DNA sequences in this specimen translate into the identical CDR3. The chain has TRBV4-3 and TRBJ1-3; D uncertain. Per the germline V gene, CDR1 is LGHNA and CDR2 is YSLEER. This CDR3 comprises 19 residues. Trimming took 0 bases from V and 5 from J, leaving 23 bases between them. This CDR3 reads CASSQEWATTGSTRNTIYF. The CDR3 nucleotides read TGCGCCAGCAGCCAAGAGTGGGCCACAACTGGCAGCACAAGAAACACCATATATTTT.

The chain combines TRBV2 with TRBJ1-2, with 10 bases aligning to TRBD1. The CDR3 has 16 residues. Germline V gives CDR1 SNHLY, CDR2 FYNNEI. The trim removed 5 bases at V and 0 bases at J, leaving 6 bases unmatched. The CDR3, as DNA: TGTGCCAGCAGTCGACAGGGGGCAATAGCTAACTATGGCTACACCTTC. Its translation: CASSRQGAIANYGYTF. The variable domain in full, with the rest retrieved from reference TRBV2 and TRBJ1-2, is EPEVTQTPSHQVTQMGQEVILRCVPISNHLYFYWYRQILGQKVEFLVSFYNNEISEKSEIFDDQFSVERPDGSNFTLKIRSTKLEDSAMYFCASSRQGAIANYGYTFGSGTRLTVV.

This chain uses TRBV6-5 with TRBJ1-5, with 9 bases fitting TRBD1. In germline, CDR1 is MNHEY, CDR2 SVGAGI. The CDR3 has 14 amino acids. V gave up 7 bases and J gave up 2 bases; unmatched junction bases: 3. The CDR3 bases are TGTGCCAGCAAAGGGGACAGGGGCAATCAGCCCCAGCATTTT. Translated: CASKGDRGNQPQHF.

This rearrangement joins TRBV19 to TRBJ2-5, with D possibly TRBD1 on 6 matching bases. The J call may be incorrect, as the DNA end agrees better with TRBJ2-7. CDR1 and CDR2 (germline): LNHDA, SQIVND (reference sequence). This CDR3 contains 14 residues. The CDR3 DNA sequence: TGTGCCAGTAGCAACGCCTGGACAGCCTACGAGCAGTACTTC. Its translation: CASSNAWTAYEQYF.

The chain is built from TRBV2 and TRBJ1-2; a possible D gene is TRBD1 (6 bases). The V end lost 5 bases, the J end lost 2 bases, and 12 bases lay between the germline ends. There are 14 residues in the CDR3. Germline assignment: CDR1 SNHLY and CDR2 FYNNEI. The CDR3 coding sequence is TGTGCCAGCAGTTCGCAGGGGTCCAACTATGGCTACACCTTC. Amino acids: CASSSQGSNYGYTF.

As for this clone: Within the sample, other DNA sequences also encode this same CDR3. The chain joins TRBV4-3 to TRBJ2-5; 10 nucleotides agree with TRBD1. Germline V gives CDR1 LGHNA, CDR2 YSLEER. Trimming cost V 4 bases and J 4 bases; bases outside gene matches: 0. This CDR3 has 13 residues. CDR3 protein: CASSRDRGETQYF. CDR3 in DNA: TGCGCCAGCAGCCGGGACAGGGGAGAGACCCAGTACTTC.

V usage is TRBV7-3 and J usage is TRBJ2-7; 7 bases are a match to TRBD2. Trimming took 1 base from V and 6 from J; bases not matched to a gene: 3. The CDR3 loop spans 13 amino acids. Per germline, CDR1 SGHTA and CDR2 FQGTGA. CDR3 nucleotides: TGTGCCAGCAGCTTAAGCGGGAGCGGCGAGCAGTACTTC. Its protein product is CASSLSGSGEQYF.

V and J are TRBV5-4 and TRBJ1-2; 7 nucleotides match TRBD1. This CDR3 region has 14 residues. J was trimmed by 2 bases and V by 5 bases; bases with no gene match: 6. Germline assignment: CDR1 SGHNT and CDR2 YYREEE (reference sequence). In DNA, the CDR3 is TGTGCCAGCAGTTTCGGACAGGCAAACTATGGCTACACCTTC. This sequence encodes CASSFGQANYGYTF.

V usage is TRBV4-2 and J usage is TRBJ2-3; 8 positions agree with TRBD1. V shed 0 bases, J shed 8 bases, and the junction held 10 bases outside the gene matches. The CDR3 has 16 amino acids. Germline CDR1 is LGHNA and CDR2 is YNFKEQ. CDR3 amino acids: CASSQDVRQGASTQYF. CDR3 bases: TGTGCCAGCAGCCAAGATGTCCGGCAGGGGGCGAGTACGCAGTATTTT.

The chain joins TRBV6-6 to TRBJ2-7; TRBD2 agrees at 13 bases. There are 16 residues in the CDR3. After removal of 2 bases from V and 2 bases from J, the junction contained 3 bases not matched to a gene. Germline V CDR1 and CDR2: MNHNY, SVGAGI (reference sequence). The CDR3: CASSYLGTSGAYEQYF. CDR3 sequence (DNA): TGTGCCAGCAGTTACCTGGGGACTAGCGGGGCCTACGAGCAGTACTTC.

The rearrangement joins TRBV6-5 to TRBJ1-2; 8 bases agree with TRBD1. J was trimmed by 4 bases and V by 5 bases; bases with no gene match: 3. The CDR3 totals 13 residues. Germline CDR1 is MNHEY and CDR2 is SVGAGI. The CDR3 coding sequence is TGTGCCAGCAGTCCGACAGGGGTCTATGGCTACACCTTC. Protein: CASSPTGVYGYTF.

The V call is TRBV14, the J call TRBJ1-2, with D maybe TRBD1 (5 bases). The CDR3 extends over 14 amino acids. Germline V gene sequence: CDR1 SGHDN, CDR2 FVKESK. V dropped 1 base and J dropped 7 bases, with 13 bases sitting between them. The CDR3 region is CASSQVGGVVGYTF. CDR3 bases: TGTGCCAGCAGCCAAGTCGGGGGGGTCGTTGGCTACACCTTC.

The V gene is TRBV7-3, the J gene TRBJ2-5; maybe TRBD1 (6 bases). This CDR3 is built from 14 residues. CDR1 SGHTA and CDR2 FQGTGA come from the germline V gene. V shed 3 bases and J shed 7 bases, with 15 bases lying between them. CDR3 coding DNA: TGTGCCAGCAGCTTCGGGGCAGGGGTGGGGACCCAGTACTTC. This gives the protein CASSFGAGVGTQYF.